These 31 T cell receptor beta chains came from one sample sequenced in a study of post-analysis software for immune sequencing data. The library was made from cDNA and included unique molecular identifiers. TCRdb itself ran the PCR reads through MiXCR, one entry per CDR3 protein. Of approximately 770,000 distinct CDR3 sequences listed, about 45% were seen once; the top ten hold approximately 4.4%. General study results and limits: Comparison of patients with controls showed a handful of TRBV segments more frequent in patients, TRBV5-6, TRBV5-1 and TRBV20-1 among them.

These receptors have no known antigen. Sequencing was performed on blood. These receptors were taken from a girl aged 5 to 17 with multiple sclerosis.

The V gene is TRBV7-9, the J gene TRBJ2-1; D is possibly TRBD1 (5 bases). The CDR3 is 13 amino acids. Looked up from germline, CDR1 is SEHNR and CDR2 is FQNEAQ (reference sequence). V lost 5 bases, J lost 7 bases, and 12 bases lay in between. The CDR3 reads CASSTLQGNEQFF. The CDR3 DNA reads TGTGCCAGCAGCACACTCCAGGGAAATGAGCAGTTCTTC.

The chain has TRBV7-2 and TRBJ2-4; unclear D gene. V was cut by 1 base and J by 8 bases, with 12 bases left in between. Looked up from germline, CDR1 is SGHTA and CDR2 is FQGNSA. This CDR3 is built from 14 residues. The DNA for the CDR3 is TGTGCCAGCAGCTTAGTTCTTGCAGAGCACATTCAGTACTTC. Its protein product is CASSLVLAEHIQYF.

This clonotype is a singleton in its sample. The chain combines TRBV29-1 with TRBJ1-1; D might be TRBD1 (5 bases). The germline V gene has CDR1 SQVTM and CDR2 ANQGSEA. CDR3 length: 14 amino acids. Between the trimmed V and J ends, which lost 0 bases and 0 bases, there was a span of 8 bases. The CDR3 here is CSVEDGGLNTEAFF. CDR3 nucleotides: TGCAGCGTTGAAGACGGGGGACTGAACACTGAAGCTTTCTTT. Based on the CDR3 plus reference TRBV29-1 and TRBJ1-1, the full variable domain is SAVISQKPSRDICQRGTSLTIQCQVDSQVTMMFWYRQQPGQSLTLIATANQGSEATYESGFVIDKFPISRPNLTFSTLTVSNMSPEDSSIYLCSVEDGGLNTEAFFGQGTRLTVV.

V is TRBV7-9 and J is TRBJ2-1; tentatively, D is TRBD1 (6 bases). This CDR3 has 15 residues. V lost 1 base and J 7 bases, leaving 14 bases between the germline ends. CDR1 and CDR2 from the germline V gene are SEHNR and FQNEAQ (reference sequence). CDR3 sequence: CASSLGGLRGNEQFF. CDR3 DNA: TGTGCCAGCAGCTTAGGAGGCCTAAGGGGGAATGAGCAGTTCTTC. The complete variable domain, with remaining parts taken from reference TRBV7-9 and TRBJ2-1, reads DTGVSQNPRHKITKRGQNVTFRCDPISEHNRLYWYRQTLGQGPEFLTYFQNEAQLEKSRLLSDRFSAERPKGSFSTLEIQRTEQGDSAMYLCASSLGGLRGNEQFFGPGTRLTVL.

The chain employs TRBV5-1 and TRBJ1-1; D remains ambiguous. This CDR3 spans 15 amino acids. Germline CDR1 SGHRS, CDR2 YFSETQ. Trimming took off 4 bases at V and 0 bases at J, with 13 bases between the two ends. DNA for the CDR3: TGCGCCAGCAGCCCGGAGGCTATTATGAACACTGAAGCTTTCTTT. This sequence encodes CASSPEAIMNTEAFF. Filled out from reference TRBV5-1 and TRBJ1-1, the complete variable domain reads KAGVTQTPRYLIKTRGQQVTLSCSPISGHRSVSWYQQTPGQGLQFLFEYFSETQRNKGNFPGRFSGRQFSNSRSEMNVSTLELGDSALYLCASSPEAIMNTEAFFGQGTRLTVV.

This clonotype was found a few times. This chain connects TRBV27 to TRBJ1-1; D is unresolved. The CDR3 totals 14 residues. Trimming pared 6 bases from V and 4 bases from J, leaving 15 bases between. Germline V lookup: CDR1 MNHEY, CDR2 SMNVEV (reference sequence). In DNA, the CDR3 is TGTGCCAGCAGGACCCCCGCGAGAGGCACTGAAGCTTTCTTT. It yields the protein CASRTPARGTEAFF.

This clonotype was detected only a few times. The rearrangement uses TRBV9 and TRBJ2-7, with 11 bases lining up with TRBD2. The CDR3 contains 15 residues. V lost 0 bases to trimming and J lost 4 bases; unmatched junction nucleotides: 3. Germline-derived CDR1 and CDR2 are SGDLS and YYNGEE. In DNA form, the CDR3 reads TGTGCCAGCAGCGTAGGGGGGACTAGCGGTTACGAGCAGTACTTC. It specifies CASSVGGTSGYEQYF.

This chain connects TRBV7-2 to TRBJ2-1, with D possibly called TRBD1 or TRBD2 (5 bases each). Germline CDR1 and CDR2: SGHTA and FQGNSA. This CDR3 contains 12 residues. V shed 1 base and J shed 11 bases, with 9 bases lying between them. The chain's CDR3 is CASSLGGNKQFF. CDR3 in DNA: TGTGCCAGCAGCTTAGGGGGGAATAAGCAGTTCTTC.

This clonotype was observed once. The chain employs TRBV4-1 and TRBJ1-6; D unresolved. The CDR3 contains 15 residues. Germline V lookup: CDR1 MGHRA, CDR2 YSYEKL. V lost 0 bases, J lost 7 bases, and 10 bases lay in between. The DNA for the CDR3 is TGCGCCAGCAGCCAAGAAGGTGTTCAGAATTCACCCCTCCACTTT. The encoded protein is CASSQEGVQNSPLHF.

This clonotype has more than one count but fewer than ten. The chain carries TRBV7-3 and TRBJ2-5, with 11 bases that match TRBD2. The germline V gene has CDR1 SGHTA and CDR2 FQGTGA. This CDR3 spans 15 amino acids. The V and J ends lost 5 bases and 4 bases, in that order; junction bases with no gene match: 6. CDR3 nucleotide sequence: TGTGCCAGCAGCCCCACGGGACTAGCGGTAGAGACCCAGTACTTC. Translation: CASSPTGLAVETQYF.

This CDR3 reads CASSPEREYTEAFF. CDR3 nucleotide sequence: TGCGCCAGCAGCCCGGAACGAGAGTACACTGAAGCTTTCTTT. The chain is built from TRBV5-1 and TRBJ1-1, with unresolved D. CDR3 length: 14 amino acids. V was clipped by 4 bases and J by 3 bases, with 13 bases between them. The germline V gene has CDR1 SGHRS and CDR2 YFSETQ. Full variable domain (outside the CDR3, taken from reference TRBV5-1 and TRBJ1-1): KAGVTQTPRYLIKTRGQQVTLSCSPISGHRSVSWYQQTPGQGLQFLFEYFSETQRNKGNFPGRFSGRQFSNSRSEMNVSTLELGDSALYLCASSPEREYTEAFFGQGTRLTVV.

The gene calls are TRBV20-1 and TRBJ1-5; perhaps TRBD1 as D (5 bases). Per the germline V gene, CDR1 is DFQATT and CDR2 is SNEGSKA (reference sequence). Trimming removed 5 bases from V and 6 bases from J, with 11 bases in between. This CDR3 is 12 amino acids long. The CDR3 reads CSASPGGQPQHF. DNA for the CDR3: TGCAGTGCTTCGCCGGGGGGTCAGCCCCAGCATTTT.

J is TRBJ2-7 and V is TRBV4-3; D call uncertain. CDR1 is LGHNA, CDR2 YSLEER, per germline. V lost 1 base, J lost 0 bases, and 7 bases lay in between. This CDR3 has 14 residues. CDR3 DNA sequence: TGCGCCAGCAGCCAAGCCTCGGTCTCCTACGAGCAGTACTTC. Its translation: CASSQASVSYEQYF.

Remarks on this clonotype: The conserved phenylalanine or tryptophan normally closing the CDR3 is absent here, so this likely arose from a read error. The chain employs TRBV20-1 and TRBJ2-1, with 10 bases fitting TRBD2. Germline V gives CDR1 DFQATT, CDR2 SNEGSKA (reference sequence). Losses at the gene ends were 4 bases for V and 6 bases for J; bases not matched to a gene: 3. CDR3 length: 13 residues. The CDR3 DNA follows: TGCAGTGCTATTCTAGCGGGAGTCAATGAGCAGTTCGTC. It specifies CSAILAGVNEQFV.

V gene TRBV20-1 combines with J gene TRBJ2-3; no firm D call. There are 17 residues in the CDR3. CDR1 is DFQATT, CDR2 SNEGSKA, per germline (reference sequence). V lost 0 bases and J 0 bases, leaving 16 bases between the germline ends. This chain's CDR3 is CSARDFVGRSSTDTQYF. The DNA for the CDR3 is TGCAGTGCTAGAGATTTTGTAGGCAGGTCCAGCACAGATACGCAGTATTTT.

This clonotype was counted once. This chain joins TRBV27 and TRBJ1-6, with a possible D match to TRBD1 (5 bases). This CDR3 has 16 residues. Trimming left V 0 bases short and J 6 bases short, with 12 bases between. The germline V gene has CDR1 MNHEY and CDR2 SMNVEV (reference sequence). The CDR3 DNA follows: TGTGCCAGCAGTTTATCGAACGGGGCCCGTAATTCACCCCTCCACTTT. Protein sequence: CASSLSNGARNSPLHF.

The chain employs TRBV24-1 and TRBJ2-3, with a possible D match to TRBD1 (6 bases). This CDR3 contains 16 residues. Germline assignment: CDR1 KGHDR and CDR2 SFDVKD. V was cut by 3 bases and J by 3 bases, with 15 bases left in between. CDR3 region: CATSDPTRGGTDTQYF. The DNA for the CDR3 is TGTGCCACCAGTGATCCAACCAGGGGCGGGACAGATACGCAGTATTTT.

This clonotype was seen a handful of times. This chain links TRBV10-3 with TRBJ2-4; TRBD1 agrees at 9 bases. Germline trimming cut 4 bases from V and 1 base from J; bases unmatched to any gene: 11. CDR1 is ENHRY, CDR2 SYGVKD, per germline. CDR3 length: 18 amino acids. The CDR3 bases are TGTGCCATCAGTGGGACTGAGGGGACAGGGTTGGCCAAAAACATTCAGTACTTC. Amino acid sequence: CAISGTEGTGLAKNIQYF.

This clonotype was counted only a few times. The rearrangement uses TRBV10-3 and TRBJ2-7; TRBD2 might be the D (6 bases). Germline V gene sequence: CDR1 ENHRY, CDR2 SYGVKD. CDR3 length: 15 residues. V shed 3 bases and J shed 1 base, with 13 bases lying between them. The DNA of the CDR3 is TGTGCCATCAGTGAAGTAGGGACTGGGTCCTACGAGCAGTACTTC. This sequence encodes CAISEVGTGSYEQYF.

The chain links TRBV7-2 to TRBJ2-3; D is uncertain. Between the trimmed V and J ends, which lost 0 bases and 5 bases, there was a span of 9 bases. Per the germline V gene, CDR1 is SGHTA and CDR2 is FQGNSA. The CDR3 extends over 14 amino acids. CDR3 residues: CASSLAGPGDTQYF. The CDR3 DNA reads TGTGCCAGCAGCTTAGCGGGCCCGGGAGATACGCAGTATTTT.

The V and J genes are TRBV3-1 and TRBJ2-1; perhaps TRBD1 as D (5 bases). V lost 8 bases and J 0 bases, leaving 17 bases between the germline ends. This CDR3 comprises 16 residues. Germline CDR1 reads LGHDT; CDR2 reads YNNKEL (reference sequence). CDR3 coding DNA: TGTGCCAGCGCGAACCACAGGTCAAGCTCCTACAATGAGCAGTTCTTC. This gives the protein CASANHRSSSYNEQFF.

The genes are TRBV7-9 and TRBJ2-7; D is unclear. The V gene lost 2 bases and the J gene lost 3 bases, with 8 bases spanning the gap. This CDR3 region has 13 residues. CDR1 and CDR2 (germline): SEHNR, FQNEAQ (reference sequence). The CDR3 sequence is CASSLTERYEQYF. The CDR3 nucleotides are TGTGCCAGCAGCTTAACCGAGCGCTACGAGCAGTACTTC.

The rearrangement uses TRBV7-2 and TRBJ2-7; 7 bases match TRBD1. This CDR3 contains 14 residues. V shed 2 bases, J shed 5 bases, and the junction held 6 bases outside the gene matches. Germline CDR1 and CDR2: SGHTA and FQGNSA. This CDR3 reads CASSLPQGSHEQYF. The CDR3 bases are TGTGCCAGCAGCTTACCACAGGGGTCCCACGAGCAGTACTTC.

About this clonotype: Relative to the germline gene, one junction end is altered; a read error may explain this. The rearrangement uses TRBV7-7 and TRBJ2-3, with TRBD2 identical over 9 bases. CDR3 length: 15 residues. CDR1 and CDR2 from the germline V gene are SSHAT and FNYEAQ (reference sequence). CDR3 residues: CASSLQPSGVDTQYF. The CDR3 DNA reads TGTGCTAGCAGCTTACAGCCTAGCGGGGTGGATACGCAGTATTTT.

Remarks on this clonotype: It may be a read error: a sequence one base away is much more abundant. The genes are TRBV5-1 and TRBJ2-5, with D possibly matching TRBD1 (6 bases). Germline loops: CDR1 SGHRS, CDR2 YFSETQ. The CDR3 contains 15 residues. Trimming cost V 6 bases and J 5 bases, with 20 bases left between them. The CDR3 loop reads CASNQNTGLLETQYF. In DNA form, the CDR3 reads TGCGCCAGCAACCAAAACACAGGGCTCCTTGAGACCCAGTACTTC. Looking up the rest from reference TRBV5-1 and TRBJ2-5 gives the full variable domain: KAGVTQTPRYLIKTRGQQVTLSCSPISGHRSVSWYQQTPGQGLQFLFEYFSETQRNKGNFPGRFSGRQFSNSRSEMNVSTLELGDSALYLCASNQNTGLLETQYFGPGTRLLVL.

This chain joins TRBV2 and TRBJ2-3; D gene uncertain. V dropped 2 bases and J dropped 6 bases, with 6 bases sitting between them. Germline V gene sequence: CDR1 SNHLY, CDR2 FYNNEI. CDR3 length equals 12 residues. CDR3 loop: CASSEHLDTQYF. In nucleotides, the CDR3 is TGTGCCAGCAGTGAACACTTGGATACGCAGTATTTT.

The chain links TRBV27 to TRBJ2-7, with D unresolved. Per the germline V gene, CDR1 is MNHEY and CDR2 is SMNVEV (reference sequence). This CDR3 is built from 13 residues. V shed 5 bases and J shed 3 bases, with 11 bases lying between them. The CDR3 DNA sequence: TGTGCCAGCAGTCCTGGATATGGCTACGAGCAGTACTTC. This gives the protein CASSPGYGYEQYF.

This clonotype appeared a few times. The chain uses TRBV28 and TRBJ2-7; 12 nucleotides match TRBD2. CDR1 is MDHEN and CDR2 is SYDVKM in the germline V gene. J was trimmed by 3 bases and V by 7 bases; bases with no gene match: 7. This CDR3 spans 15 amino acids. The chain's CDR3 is CASTLGTSGFYEQYF. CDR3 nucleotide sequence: TGTGCCAGCACCCTTGGGACTAGCGGGTTCTACGAGCAGTACTTC.

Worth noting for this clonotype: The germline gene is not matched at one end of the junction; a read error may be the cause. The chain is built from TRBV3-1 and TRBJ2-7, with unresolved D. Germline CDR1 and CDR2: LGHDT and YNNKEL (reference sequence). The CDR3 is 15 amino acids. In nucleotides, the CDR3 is TGTGCCAGCAGCCAAAGTGTGGTACCAGCCTACGAGCGGTACTTC. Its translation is CASSQSVVPAYERYF.

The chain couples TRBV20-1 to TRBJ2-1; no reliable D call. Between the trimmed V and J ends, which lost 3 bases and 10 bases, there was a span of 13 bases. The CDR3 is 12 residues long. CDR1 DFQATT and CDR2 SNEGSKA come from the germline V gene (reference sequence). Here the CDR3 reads CSASPPRMEQFF. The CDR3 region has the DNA TGCAGTGCTAGCCCCCCACGGATGGAGCAGTTCTTC.

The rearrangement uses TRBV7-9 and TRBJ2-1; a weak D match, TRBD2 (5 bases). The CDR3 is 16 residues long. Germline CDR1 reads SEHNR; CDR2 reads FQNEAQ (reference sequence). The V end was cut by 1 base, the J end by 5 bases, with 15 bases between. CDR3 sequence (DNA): TGTGCCAGCAGCTTAGACGGAGGTGGACGGAACAATGAGCAGTTCTTC. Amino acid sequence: CASSLDGGGRNNEQFF.